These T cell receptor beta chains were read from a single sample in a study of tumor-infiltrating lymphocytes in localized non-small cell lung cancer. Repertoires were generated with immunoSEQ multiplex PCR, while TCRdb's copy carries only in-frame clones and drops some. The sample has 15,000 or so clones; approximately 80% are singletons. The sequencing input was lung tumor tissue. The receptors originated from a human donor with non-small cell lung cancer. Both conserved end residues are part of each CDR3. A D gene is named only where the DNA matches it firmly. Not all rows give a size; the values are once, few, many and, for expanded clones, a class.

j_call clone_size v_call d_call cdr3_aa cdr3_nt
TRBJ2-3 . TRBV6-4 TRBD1 CASSEGQGGTDTQYF TGTGCCAGCAGTGAGGGACAGGGTGGCACAGATACGCAGTATTTT
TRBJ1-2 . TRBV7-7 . CASGPNRAGGYTF TGTGCTAGCGGTCCGAACAGGGCGGGCGGCTACACCTTC
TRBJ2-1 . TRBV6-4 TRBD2 CASSDSTSGSNEQFF TGTGCCAGCAGTGACTCGACTAGCGGGAGCAATGAGCAGTTCTTC
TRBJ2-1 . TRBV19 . CASSHLPGFTQNEQFF TGTGCCAGTAGTCACCTACCGGGCTTCACCCAAAATGAGCAGTTCTTC
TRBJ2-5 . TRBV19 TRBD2 CASSGGVRETQYF TGTGCCAGCTCTGGGGGGGTGAGGGAGACCCAGTACTTC
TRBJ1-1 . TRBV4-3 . CASSPRGGPTEAFF TGCGCCAGCAGCCCCCGGGGAGGGCCCACTGAAGCTTTCTTT
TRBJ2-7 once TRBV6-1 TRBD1 CASRGDSSYEQYF TGTGCCAGCAGGGGGGACAGTTCCTACGAGCAGTACTTC
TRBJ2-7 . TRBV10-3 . CAISGGVYYEQYF TGTGCCATCAGTGGCGGTGTGTACTACGAGCAGTACTTC
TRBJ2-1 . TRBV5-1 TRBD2 CASSLDVAGAYNEQFF TGCGCCAGCAGCTTAGACGTTGCGGGGGCCTACAATGAGCAGTTCTTC
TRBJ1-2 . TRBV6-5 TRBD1 CASYRDSYGYTF TGTGCCAGCTACCGGGACAGCTATGGCTACACCTTC
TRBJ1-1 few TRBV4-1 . CASSFRDMNTEAFF TGCGCCAGCAGCTTCCGGGATATGAACACTGAAGCTTTCTTT
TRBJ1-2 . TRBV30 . CAWSQPRGYYGYTF TGTGCCTGGAGTCAACCCCGGGGGTACTATGGCTACACCTTC
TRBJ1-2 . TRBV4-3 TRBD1 CASSQDWGQVYGYTF TGCGCCAGCAGCCAAGATTGGGGACAGGTCTATGGCTACACCTTC
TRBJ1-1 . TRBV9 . CASSVGHGGRNTEAFF TGTGCCAGCAGCGTAGGCCACGGGGGGAGAAACACTGAAGCTTTCTTT
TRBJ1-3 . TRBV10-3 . CAIVGQLSSGNTIYF TGTGCCATCGTCGGGCAGTTAAGCTCTGGAAACACCATATATTTT
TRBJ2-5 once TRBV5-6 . CASSLGGRNEETQYF TGTGCCAGCAGCTTGGGAGGGCGGAATGAAGAGACCCAGTACTTC
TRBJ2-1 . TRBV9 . CASSDKRAGINEQFF TGTGCCAGCAGCGACAAGCGGGCTGGAATCAATGAGCAGTTCTTC
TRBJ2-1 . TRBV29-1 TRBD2 CSVGSGGHEQFF TGCAGCGTTGGGTCGGGGGGGCATGAGCAGTTCTTC
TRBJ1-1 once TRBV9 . CASSADLPGAEAFF TGTGCCAGCAGCGCAGACCTCCCCGGCGCTGAAGCTTTCTTT
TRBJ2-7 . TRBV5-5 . CASSNELYEQYF TGTGCCAGCAGCAATGAACTCTACGAGCAGTACTTC
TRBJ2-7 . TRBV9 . CASSVSKDNEQYF TGTGCCAGCAGCGTGAGCAAGGATAACGAGCAGTACTTC
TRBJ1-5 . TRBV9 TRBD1 CASSVDDRGLDQPQHF TGTGCCAGCAGCGTAGATGACAGGGGACTGGATCAGCCCCAGCATTTT
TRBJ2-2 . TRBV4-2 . CASSKTGTNSGELFF TGTGCCAGCAGCAAGACCGGGACAAACTCCGGGGAGCTGTTTTTT
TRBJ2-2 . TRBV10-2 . CATSAVRGNTGELFF TGCGCCACGTCGGCAGTCCGGGGGAACACCGGGGAGCTGTTTTTT
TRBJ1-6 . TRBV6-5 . CASNVGGDSPLHF TGTGCCAGCAATGTGGGGGGGGATTCACCCCTCCACTTT
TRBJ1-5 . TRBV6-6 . CASNAGARNQPQHF TGTGCCAGCAACGCCGGGGCGCGCAATCAGCCCCAGCATTTT
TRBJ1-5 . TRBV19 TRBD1 CASKQGDELSNQPQHF TGTGCCAGTAAACAGGGGGACGAACTCAGCAATCAGCCCCAGCATTTT
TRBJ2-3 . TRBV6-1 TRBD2 CASGTSGRIGAQYF TGTGCCAGCGGGACTAGCGGGAGGATCGGCGCGCAGTATTTT
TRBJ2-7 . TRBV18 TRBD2 CASTRTSGGPYEQYF TGTGCCAGCACCAGAACTAGCGGCGGACCCTACGAGCAGTACTTC
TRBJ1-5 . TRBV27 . CASSLQPSQPQHF TGTGCCAGCAGTTTACAGCCCTCCCAGCCCCAGCATTTT
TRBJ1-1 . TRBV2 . CASSEMEDTEAFF TGTGCCAGCAGTGAAATGGAGGACACTGAAGCTTTCTTT
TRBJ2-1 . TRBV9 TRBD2 CASSVGGRASYNEQFF TGTGCCAGCAGCGTAGGCGGGAGGGCCTCCTACAATGAGCAGTTCTTC
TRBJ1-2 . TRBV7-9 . CASSLDQKPYTF TGTGCCAGCAGCTTAGACCAGAAACCTTACACCTTC
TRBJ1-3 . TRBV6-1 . CASSAGDDSGNTIYF TGTGCCAGCTCGGCAGGGGACGACTCTGGAAACACCATATATTTT
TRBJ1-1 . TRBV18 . CASSLGDTEAFF TGTGCCAGCTCACTCGGGGACACTGAAGCTTTCTTT
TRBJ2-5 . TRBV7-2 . CASSLDEGYQETQYF TGTGCCAGCAGCTTGGACGAGGGGTACCAAGAGACCCAGTACTTC
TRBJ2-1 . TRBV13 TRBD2 CASSPGLAGTYNEQFF TGTGCCAGCAGCCCCGGACTAGCGGGAACCTACAATGAGCAGTTCTTC
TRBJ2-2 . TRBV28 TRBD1 CASSLPRGHGELFF TGTGCCAGCAGTTTACCCAGGGGGCACGGGGAGCTGTTTTTT
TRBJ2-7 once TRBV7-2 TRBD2 CASSLTSGPYEQYF TGTGCCAGCAGCTTAACTAGCGGACCCTACGAGCAGTACTTC
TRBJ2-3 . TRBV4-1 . CASSQVSSGTDTQYF TGCGCCAGCAGCCAAGTTTCTAGCGGCACAGATACGCAGTATTTT
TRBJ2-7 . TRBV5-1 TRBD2 CASSSGLAGEDEQYF TGCGCCAGCAGCAGCGGACTAGCGGGAGAGGACGAGCAGTACTTC